These 13 T cell receptor beta chains originate from one sample sequenced in a study of cytomegalovirus exposure and HLA in healthy donors (dated by TCRdb to 2016 to 2017). Libraries were built with the immunoSEQ multiplex PCR assay. For the multiplex PCR, a mixture combining 60 forward primers for TCR Vbeta segments and 13 reverse primers for TCR Jbeta segments was used. In TCRdb, the immuneACCESS table is reduced to in-frame sequences with V and J assigned. These tables do not hold every clone; where another copy was compared, an unresolved V gene accounts for under half, and the others remain unexplained. The sample has around 130,000 clones on record, roughly 79% of them singletons. In total, the top ten clones hold approximately 1.7% of the sample. Sample: PBMCs. The receptors were gathered from a woman aged 45 to 65 in good health and CMV-seronegative.

V gene TRBV4-3 combines with J gene TRBJ1-1, with 9 positions matching TRBD1. The CDR3 is 15 residues long. CDR1 is LGHNA and CDR2 is YSLEER in the germline V gene. V shed 5 bases and J 4 bases; nucleotides not matched to a gene: 8. Here the CDR3 reads CASSKGQGLGTEAFF. CDR3 coding DNA: TGCGCCAGCAGCAAAGGACAGGGGTTGGGCACTGAAGCTTTCTTT.

Notes on this clone: Compared with germline, one end of the junction differs, possibly owing to a read error. The gene calls are TRBV30 and TRBJ1-5; D not certain. Germline CDR1 GTSNPN, CDR2 SVGIG (reference sequence). The CDR3 spans 13 residues. The CDR3 region has the DNA TGTGCCTGGAGTGTAAGTAGCAATCAGCCCCAGAATTTT. Translated: CAWSVSSNQPQNF. The variable domain in full, completed from reference TRBV30 and TRBJ1-5, reads SQTIHQWPATLVQPVGSPLSLECTVEGTSNPNLYWYRQAAGRGLQLLFYSVGIGQISSEVPQNLSASRPQDRQFILSSKKLLLSDSGFYLCAWSVSSNQPQNFGDGTRLSIL.

V is TRBV7-9 and J is TRBJ1-5; no clear D gene. V shed 1 base and J shed 0 bases, with 7 bases lying between them. Germline-derived CDR1 and CDR2 are SEHNR and FQNEAQ (reference sequence). This CDR3 is built from 15 residues. CDR3 sequence: CASSLDGYSNQPQHF. In nucleotides, the CDR3 is TGTGCCAGCAGCTTAGACGGTTATAGCAATCAGCCCCAGCATTTT.

This clone was seen more than once but under ten times. The J gene is TRBJ1-5, the V gene TRBV2; perhaps TRBD1 as D (5 bases). CDR3 length equals 16 residues. Germline CDR1 is SNHLY and CDR2 is FYNNEI. The germline V and J ends were trimmed by 3 bases and 3 bases, with 15 bases remaining between them. The CDR3 is CASSEVQATLNQPQHF. CDR3 coding DNA: TGTGCCAGCAGTGAGGTACAGGCGACTCTCAATCAGCCCCAGCATTTT.

The rearrangement links TRBV19 to TRBJ2-5; D call uncertain. The CDR3 totals 16 residues. The germline gives CDR1 LNHDA, CDR2 SQIVND (reference sequence). Trimming took 1 base from V and 5 from J, leaving 17 bases between them. CDR3 sequence reads: CASSIGDALLEETQYF. The CDR3 nucleotides are TGTGCCAGTAGTATAGGTGATGCCCTTTTGGAGGAGACCCAGTACTTC.

V usage is TRBV10-2 and J usage is TRBJ1-1; the D is unclear. Trimming shortened V by 8 bases and J by 2 bases, and 18 bases separated the two germline ends. Germline CDR1 and CDR2: WSHSY and SAAADI. CDR3 length: 15 amino acids. The CDR3 DNA reads as TGCGCCAGCGTGGGCTGGCAGGCACGTAACACTGAAGCTTTCTTT. Its translation is CASVGWQARNTEAFF.

V gene TRBV19 combines with J gene TRBJ2-3, with 10 positions matching TRBD1. V shed 9 bases, J shed 4 bases, and the junction held 4 bases outside the gene matches. The CDR3 spans 13 residues. Germline loops: CDR1 LNHDA, CDR2 SQIVND (reference sequence). CDR3 amino acids: CASRDRGADTQYF. CDR3 coding DNA: TGTGCCAGCCGGGACAGGGGCGCAGATACGCAGTATTTT.

The V gene is TRBV9, the J gene TRBJ2-7, with TRBD2 matching over 8 bases. Germline V gene data show CDR1 as SGDLS and CDR2 as YYNGEE. The CDR3 has 15 amino acids. Trimming took 1 base from V and 5 from J; bases not matched to a gene: 8. CDR3 sequence reads: CASSVSSGRGNEQYF. CDR3 DNA: TGTGCCAGCAGCGTATCGAGCGGGAGAGGGAACGAGCAGTACTTC. The entire variable domain, with the rest obtained from reference TRBV9 and TRBJ2-7, is as follows: DSGVTQTPKHLITATGQRVTLRCSPRSGDLSVYWYQQSLDQGLQFLIQYYNGEERAKGNILERFSAQQFPDLHSELNLSSLELGDSALYFCASSVSSGRGNEQYFGPGTRLTVT.

The rearrangement uses TRBV14 and TRBJ2-5, with a tentative D call TRBD1 (5 bases). V was shortened by 0 bases and J by 5 bases, with 16 bases between the two germline ends. Germline lookup yields CDR1 SGHDN and CDR2 FVKESK. The CDR3 covers 16 residues. The CDR3 sequence: CASSQERGRMGETQYF. DNA of the CDR3: TGTGCCAGCAGCCAAGAAAGGGGCAGGATGGGGGAGACCCAGTACTTC.

The chain is built from TRBV29-1 and TRBJ2-5; the match to TRBD1 covers 8 bases. J was trimmed by 1 base and V by 7 bases; bases with no gene match: 8. Germline CDR1 is SQVTM and CDR2 is ANQGSEA. The CDR3 length is 14 residues. CDR3 loop: CSAGGPGFQETQYF. In DNA, the CDR3 is TGCAGCGCAGGGGGCCCGGGGTTCCAAGAGACCCAGTACTTC.

This rearrangement joins TRBV5-6 to TRBJ1-1; the match to TRBD1 covers 9 bases. The ends lost 5 bases at V and 1 base at J; junction bases unmatched: 3. The CDR3 extends over 14 amino acids. CDR1 SGHDT and CDR2 YYEEEE come from the germline V gene. The CDR3 spells CASRLQGANTEAFF. The CDR3 bases are TGTGCCAGCAGGTTACAGGGGGCGAACACTGAAGCTTTCTTT.

This chain links TRBV5-6 with TRBJ1-1; D unclear. CDR1 is SGHDT, CDR2 YYEEEE, per germline. V lost 2 bases, J lost 0 bases, and 5 bases lay in between. This CDR3 region has 13 residues. The CDR3 protein is CASSFRVNTEAFF. The CDR3 nucleotides are TGTGCCAGCAGCTTTCGGGTGAACACTGAAGCTTTCTTT.

This chain joins TRBV30 and TRBJ1-4, with D possibly being TRBD1 (6 bases). Germline V gene lookup returns CDR1 GTSNPN and CDR2 SVGIG (reference sequence). Trimming removed 0 bases from V and 8 bases from J, with 16 bases in between. The CDR3 is 15 residues long. The CDR3: CAWSVRLGGGEKLFF. CDR3 coding DNA: TGTGCCTGGAGTGTACGGCTGGGAGGGGGAGAAAAACTGTTTTTT.